This T cell receptor (beta chain) appears in the sequencing data of a study of T cell changes during pregnancy in multiple sclerosis. V was pared by 4 bases and J by 7 bases, with 14 bases between. Germline-derived CDR1 and CDR2 are MNHEY and SMNVEV (reference sequence). The CDR3 length is 14 residues. The repertoire was sequenced with immunoSEQ multiplex PCR; TCRdb's copy has only in-frame clones and lacks some. Altogether roughly 100,000 clones are present, approximately 90% being singletons, with the ten largest covering over 0.6%. This clone was recorded once. The TCR comes from a female donor in good health, enrolled as a control in a pregnancy study. The chain carries TRBV27 and TRBJ1-5; D perhaps matches TRBD1 (5 bases). Sequenced material: peripheral blood, taken in the second trimester of pregnancy. CDR3 sequence reads: CASSSTVLEQPQHF. The CDR3 region has the DNA TGTGCCAGCAGTTCGACAGTTTTAGAACAGCCCCAGCATTTT.